These T cell receptor beta chains were read from a single sample in a study of Ad26.COV2.S vaccination and SARS-CoV-2 variants. Here immunoSEQ multiplex PCR was the method, and the copy in TCRdb shows in-frame clones only, minus some. The sample has about 680,000 clones, 89% seen once. The sample was peripheral blood, taken in a trial of Ad26.COV2.S vaccine versus placebo. The receptors stem from a person aged 18-60 years who received the Ad26.COV2.S COVID-19 vaccine or a placebo. Both conserved end residues are part of each CDR3.

v_call cdr3_aa
TRBV5-4 CASSLDPRSYNEQFF
TRBV6-6 CASSYRDTIFYGYTF
TRBV19 CASSIQGSSNEQFF
TRBV29-1 CSASEMNTEAFF
TRBV5-4 CASSPPTPTEAFF
TRBV27 CASSLNTGGNTIYF
TRBV3-1/TRBV3-2 CASSQAAGEQYF
TRBV7-6 CASSSLTGGVSAEAFF
TRBV18 CASSQYTGGAYTEAFF
TRBV12-3/TRBV12-4 CASSPGGVAGGYF
TRBV3-1/TRBV3-2 CASSQEGYTGVGETQYF
TRBV5-1 CASSSPGQGVYEQYF
TRBV30 CAWSIGQTGELFF
TRBV4-2 CASSQSERSSTDTQYF
TRBV4-1 CASSQPQGYEQYF
TRBV6-5 CASSYSAGGGYGYTF
TRBV27 CASSSEGAHSPLHF